This record concerns one T cell receptor beta chain sequence. This sample stems from a study of shared clonotypes between healthy human individuals. Between the trimmed V and J ends, which lost 8 bases and 3 bases, there was a span of 13 bases. The V gene's germline CDR1 is MGHDK and CDR2 SYGVNS. CDR3 length: 14 residues. Assay used: immunoSEQ multiplex PCR; TCRdb lists only in-frame clones, some missing. The data contain more than 2 million clones, approximately 95% of them seen just once; the ten biggest clones take up 0.1% to 0.15%. Sequencing used naive CD4+ T cells sorted from blood. Subset of the sample: CD45RA+ positively selected. The rearrangement uses TRBV25-1 and TRBJ2-2; perhaps TRBD2 as D (6 bases). This sequence originates from a young man in good health. CDR3: CASAPGLYTGELFF. As DNA, the CDR3 is TGTGCCAGCGCTCCGGGACTTTACACCGGGGAGCTGTTTTTT.